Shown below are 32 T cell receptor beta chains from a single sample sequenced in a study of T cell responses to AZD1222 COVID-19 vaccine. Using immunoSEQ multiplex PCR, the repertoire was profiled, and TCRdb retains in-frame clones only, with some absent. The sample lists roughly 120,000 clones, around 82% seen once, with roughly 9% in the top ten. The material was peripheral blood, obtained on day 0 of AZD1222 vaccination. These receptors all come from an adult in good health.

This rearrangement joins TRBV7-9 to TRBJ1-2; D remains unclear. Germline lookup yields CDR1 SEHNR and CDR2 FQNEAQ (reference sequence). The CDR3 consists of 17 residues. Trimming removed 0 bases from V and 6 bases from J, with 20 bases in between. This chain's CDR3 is CASSLAPVGPGGDGYTF. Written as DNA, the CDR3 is TGTGCCAGCAGCTTAGCCCCAGTCGGTCCAGGCGGGGATGGCTACACCTTC. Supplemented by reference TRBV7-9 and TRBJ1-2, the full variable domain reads DTGVSQNPRHKITKRGQNVTFRCDPISEHNRLYWYRQTLGQGPEFLTYFQNEAQLEKSRLLSDRFSAERPKGSFSTLEIQRTEQGDSAMYLCASSLAPVGPGGDGYTFGSGTRLTVV.

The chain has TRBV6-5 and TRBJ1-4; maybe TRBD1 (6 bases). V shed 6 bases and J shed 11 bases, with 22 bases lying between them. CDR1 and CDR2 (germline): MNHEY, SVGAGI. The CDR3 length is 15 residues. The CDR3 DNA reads TGTGCCAGCAGCCGAGGACAGATTAATGACCGGAAACTGTTTTTT. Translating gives CASSRGQINDRKLFF.

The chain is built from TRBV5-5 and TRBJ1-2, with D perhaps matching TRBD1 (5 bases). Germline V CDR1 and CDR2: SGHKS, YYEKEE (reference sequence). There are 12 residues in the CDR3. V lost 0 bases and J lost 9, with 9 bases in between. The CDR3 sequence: CASSLGEGSYTF. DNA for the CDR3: TGTGCCAGCAGCTTGGGGGAGGGGAGCTACACCTTC.

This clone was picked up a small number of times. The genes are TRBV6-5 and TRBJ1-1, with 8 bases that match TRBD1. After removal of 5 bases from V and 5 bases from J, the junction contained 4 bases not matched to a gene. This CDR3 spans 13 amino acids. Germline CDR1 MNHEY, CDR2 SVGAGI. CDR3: CASSKQGVTEAFF. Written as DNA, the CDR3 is TGTGCCAGCAGTAAACAGGGGGTGACTGAAGCTTTCTTT.

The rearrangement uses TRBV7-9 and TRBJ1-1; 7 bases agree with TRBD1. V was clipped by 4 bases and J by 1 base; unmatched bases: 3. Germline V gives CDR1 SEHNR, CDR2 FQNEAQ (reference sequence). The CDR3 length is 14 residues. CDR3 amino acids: CASSWRQGNTEAFF. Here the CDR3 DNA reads TGTGCCAGCAGCTGGCGACAGGGGAACACTGAAGCTTTCTTT.

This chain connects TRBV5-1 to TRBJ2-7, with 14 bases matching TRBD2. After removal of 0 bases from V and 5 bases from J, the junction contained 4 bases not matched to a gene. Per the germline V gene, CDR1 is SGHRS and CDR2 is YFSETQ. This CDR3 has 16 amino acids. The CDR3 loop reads CASSLGGLAGGDEQYF. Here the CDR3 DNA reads TGCGCCAGCAGCTTGGGAGGACTAGCGGGAGGCGACGAGCAGTACTTC. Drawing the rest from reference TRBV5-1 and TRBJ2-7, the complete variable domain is KAGVTQTPRYLIKTRGQQVTLSCSPISGHRSVSWYQQTPGQGLQFLFEYFSETQRNKGNFPGRFSGRQFSNSRSEMNVSTLELGDSALYLCASSLGGLAGGDEQYFGPGTRLTVT.

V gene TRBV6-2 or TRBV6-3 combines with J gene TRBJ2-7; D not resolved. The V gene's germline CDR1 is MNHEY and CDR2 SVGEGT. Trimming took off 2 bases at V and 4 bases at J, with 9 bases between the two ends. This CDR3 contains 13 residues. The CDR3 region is CASSYHGSYEQYF. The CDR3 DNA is TGTGCCAGCAGTTACCATGGAAGTTACGAGCAGTACTTC.

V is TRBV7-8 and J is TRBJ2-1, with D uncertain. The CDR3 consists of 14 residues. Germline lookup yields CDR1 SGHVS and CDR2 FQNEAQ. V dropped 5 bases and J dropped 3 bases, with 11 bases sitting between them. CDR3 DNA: TGTGCCAGCAGCATGGCGTCTTACTACAATGAGCAGTTCTTC. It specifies CASSMASYYNEQFF.

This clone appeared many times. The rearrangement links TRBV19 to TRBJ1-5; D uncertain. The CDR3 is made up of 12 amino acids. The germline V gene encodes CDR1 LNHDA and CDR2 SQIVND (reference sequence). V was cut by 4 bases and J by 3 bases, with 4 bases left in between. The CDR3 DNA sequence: TGTGCCAGTAGTAGGACCAATCAGCCCCAGCATTTT. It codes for CASSRTNQPQHF.

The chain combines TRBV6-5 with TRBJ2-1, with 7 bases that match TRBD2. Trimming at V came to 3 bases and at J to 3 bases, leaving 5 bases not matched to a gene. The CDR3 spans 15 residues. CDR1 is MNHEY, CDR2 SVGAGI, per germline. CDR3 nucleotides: TGTGCCAGCAGTTATCGGCGGGGGAGCTACAATGAGCAGTTCTTC. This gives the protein CASSYRRGSYNEQFF.

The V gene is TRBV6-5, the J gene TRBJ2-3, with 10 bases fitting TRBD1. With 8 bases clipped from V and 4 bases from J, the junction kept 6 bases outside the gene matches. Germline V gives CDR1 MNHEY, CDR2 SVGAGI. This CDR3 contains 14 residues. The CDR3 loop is CASGRDRGADTQYF. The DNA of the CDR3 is TGTGCCAGCGGCAGGGACAGGGGCGCAGATACGCAGTATTTT.

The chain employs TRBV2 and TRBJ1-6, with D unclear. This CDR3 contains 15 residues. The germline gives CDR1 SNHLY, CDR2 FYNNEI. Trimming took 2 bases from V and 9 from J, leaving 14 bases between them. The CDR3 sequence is CASSEIRGRGSPLHF. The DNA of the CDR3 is TGTGCCAGCAGTGAAATCAGAGGTCGCGGTTCACCCCTCCACTTT.

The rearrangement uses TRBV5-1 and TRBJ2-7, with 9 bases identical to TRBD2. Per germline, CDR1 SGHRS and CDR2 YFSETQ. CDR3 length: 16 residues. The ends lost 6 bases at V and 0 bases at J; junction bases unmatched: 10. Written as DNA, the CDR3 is TGCGCCAGCACACCGGTAAGCGGGAGGAGCTCCTACGAGCAGTACTTC. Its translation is CASTPVSGRSSYEQYF.

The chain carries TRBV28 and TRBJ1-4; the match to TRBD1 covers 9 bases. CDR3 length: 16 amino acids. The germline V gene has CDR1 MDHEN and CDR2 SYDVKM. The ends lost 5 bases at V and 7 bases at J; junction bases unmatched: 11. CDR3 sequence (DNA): TGTGCCAGCAGTGTAACAACAGGGGGCGCCGGTGAAAAACTGTTTTTT. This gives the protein CASSVTTGGAGEKLFF.

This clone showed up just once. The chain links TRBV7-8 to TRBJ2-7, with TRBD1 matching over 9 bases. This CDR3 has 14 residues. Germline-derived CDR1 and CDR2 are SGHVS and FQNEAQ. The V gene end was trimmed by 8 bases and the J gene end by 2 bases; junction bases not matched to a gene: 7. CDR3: CASHGQGIPYEQYF. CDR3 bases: TGTGCCAGCCACGGACAGGGGATTCCCTACGAGCAGTACTTC.

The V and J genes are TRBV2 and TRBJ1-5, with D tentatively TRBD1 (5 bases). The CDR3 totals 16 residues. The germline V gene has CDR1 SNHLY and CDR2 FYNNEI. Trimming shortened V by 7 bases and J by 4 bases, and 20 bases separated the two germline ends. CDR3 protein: CASKPQTGRGNQPQHF. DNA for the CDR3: TGTGCCAGCAAACCCCAAACGGGTCGGGGGAATCAGCCCCAGCATTTT.

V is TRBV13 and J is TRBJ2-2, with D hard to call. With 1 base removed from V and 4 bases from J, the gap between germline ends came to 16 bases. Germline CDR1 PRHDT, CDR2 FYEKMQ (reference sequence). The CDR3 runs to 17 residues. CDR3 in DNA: TGTGCCAGCAGCTTAGAGGGCAGCAACTCAGGCACCGGGGAGCTGTTTTTT. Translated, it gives CASSLEGSNSGTGELFF.

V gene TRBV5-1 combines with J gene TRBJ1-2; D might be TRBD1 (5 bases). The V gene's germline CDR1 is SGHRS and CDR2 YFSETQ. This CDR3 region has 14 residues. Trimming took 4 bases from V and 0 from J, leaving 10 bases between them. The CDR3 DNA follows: TGCGCCAGCAGCCTGACAGTTGCTAACTATGGCTACACCTTC. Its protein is CASSLTVANYGYTF.

DNA of the CDR3: TGTGCCAGTAGCCCGCGGGGGGTACGGGAGCAGTACTTC. Translated, it gives CASSPRGVREQYF. V is TRBV19 and J is TRBJ2-7; 8 bases map to TRBD2. The CDR3 is 13 amino acids. Germline trimming cut 6 bases from V and 7 bases from J; bases unmatched to any gene: 8. Germline CDR1 LNHDA, CDR2 SQIVND (reference sequence).

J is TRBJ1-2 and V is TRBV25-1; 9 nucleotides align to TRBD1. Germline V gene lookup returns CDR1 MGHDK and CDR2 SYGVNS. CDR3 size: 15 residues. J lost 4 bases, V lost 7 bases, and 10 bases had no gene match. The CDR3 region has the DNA TGTGCCAGCACCGAATCAACAGGGGGCTTCTATGGCTACACCTTC. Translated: CASTESTGGFYGYTF.

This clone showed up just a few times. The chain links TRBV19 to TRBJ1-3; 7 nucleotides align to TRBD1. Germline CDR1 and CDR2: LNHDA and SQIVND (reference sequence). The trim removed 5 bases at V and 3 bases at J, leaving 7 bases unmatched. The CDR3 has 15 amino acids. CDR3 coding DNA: TGTGCCAGTAGTTTTACTTGGGACAGTGGAAACACCATATATTTT. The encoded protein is CASSFTWDSGNTIYF.

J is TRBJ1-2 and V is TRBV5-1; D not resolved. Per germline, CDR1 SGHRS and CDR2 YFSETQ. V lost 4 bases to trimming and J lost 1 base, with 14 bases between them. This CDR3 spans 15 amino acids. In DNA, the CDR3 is TGCGCCAGCAGCCACGGGGAGGCCCTTAACTATGGCTACACCTTC. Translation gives CASSHGEALNYGYTF.

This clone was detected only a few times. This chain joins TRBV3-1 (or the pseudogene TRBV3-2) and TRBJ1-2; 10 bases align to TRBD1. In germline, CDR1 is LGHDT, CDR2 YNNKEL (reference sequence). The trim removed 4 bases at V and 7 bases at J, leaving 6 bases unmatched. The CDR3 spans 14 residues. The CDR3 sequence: CASSPTGGRGGYTF. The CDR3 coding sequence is TGTGCCAGCAGCCCGACAGGGGGCCGCGGTGGCTACACCTTC.

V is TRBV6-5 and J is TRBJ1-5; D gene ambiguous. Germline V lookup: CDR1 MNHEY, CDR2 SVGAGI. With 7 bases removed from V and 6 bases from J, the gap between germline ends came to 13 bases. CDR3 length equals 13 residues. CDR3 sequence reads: CASKETFGQPQHF. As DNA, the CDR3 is TGTGCCAGCAAGGAGACCTTCGGTCAGCCCCAGCATTTT.

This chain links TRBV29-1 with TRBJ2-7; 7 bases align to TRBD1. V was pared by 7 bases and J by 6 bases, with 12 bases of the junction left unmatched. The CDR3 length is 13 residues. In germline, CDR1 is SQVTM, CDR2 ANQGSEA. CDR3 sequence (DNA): TGCAGCGCAAAGACAGGGAGTATGGGCGAGCAGTACTTC. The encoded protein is CSAKTGSMGEQYF.

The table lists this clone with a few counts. The CDR3 DNA reads TGTGCCAGCAGCCTCCGGGACACAAGCTCCTACGAGCAGTACTTC. It translates to CASSLRDTSSYEQYF. The genes are TRBV11-1 and TRBJ2-7; tentatively, D is TRBD1 (6 bases). V lost 5 bases and J 0 bases, leaving 14 bases between the germline ends. Germline CDR1 SGHAT, CDR2 FQDESV (reference sequence). The CDR3 is 15 amino acids.

The CDR3 region is CASSASHSAAYEQYF. The DNA for the CDR3 is TGTGCCAGCAGCGCATCACACTCGGCGGCCTACGAGCAGTACTTC. The chain joins TRBV11-2 to TRBJ2-7; no clear D gene. Germline CDR1 and CDR2: SGHAT and FQNNGV. This CDR3 has 15 amino acids. V was trimmed by 5 bases and J by 2 bases, leaving 16 bases between them.

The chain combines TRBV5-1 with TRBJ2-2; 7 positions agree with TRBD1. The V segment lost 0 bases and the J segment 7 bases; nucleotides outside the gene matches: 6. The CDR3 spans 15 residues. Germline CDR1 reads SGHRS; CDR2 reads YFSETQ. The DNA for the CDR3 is TGCGCCAGCAGCTTGGAACCAAGACAGGGCGGGGAGCTGTTTTTT. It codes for CASSLEPRQGGELFF.

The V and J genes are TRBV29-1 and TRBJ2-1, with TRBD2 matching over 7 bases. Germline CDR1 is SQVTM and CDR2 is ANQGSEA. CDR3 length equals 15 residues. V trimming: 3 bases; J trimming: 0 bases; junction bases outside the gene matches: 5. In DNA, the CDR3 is TGCAGCGTTGACCGGCGGGAGAACTCCTACAATGAGCAGTTCTTC. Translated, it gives CSVDRRENSYNEQFF.

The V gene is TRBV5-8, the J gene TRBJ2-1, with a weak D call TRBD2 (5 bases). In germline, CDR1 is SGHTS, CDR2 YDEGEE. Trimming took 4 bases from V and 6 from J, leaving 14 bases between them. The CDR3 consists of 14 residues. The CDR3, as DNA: TGTGCCAGCAGCCTAGCCACCGGAGTCAATGAGCAGTTCTTC. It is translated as CASSLATGVNEQFF.

CDR3 sequence reads: CASSPSGAEQYF. The CDR3 nucleotides read TGTGCCAGCTCACCATCCGGGGCCGAGCAGTACTTC. The chain carries TRBV18 and TRBJ2-7; perhaps D is TRBD1 or TRBD2 (5 bases each). Germline V gene data show CDR1 as KGHSH and CDR2 as LQKENI. Trimming took 2 bases from V and 6 from J, leaving 8 bases between them. This CDR3 region has 12 residues.

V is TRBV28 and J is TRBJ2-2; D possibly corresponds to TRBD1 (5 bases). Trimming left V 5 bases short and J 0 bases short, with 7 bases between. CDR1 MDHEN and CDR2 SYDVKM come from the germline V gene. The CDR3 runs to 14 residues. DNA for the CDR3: TGTGCCAGCAGTCCAGGGTCGAACACCGGGGAGCTGTTTTTT. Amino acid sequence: CASSPGSNTGELFF. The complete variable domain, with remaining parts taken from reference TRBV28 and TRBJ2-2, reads DVKVTQSSRYLVKRTGEKVFLECVQDMDHENMFWYRQDPGLGLRLIYFSYDVKMKEKGDIPEGYSVSREKKERFSLILESASTNQTSMYLCASSPGSNTGELFFGEGSRLTVL.